Below, 9 T cell receptor beta chains from the same sample are listed, as sequenced in a study of blood T cell repertoires in COVID-19 (TCRdb year 2020). To prepare the library, the immunoSEQ multiplex PCR assay was applied. TCRdb obtained this table from immuneACCESS and retained in-frame rearrangements with V and J assigned. These tables miss some clones; where compared with another copy, unresolved V genes account for less than half of the shortfall, and the remainder is unexplained. The sample contains fewer than 200,000 clones, approximately 88% of them found a single time. Roughly 9.2% of the sample belongs to the ten largest clones. Sequencing was done on a sample of peripheral blood. These receptors were obtained from an elderly woman with active or convalescent COVID-19.

This sequence joins TRBV7-2 and TRBJ1-5, with D tentatively TRBD1 (6 bases). Trimming cost V 4 bases and J 11 bases, with 18 bases left between them. Germline values: CDR1 SGHTA, CDR2 FQGNSA. The CDR3 extends over 14 amino acids. The CDR3 sequence is CASSSRGGSEAQHF. Here the CDR3 DNA reads TGTGCCAGCAGCTCAAGAGGGGGAAGTGAAGCCCAGCATTTT.

This clone came up a few times. This chain uses TRBV10-2 with TRBJ2-7; 16 positions match TRBD2. This CDR3 region has 16 residues. Losses at the gene ends were 7 bases for V and 2 bases for J; bases not matched to a gene: 5. Germline lookup yields CDR1 WSHSY and CDR2 SAAADI. In DNA, the CDR3 is TGCGCCAGCACGGGACTAGCGGGGGGGCTCACCTACGAGCAGTACTTC. Translation gives CASTGLAGGLTYEQYF.

This chain joins TRBV4-3 and TRBJ2-4; 7 positions agree with TRBD2. Trimming took 1 base from V and 6 from J; bases not matched to a gene: 3. The CDR3 extends over 14 amino acids. Looked up from germline, CDR1 is LGHNA and CDR2 is YSLEER. CDR3: CASSQGAGTNIQYF. The CDR3 region has the DNA TGCGCCAGCAGCCAAGGAGCGGGGACAAACATTCAGTACTTC.

The chain links TRBV4-1 to TRBJ2-1; TRBD2 agrees at 8 bases. The ends lost 4 bases at V and 7 bases at J; junction bases unmatched: 6. Germline-derived CDR1 and CDR2 are MGHRA and YSYEKL. The CDR3 contains 14 residues. The CDR3 loop is CASSRGGTGNEQFF. The CDR3 DNA follows: TGCGCCAGCAGCCGCGGGGGGACGGGAAATGAGCAGTTCTTC.

Here the CDR3 reads CASSQEPLGQGSYGYTF. CDR3 nucleotides: TGCGCCAGCAGCCAAGAGCCCCTCGGACAGGGATCCTATGGCTACACCTTC. The chain has TRBV4-3 and TRBJ1-2; 8 nucleotides align to TRBD1. This CDR3 region has 17 residues. Germline V gives CDR1 LGHNA, CDR2 YSLEER. With V trimmed by 0 bases and J by 4 bases, 10 bases remained unmatched.

The V call is TRBV5-4, the J call TRBJ1-4, with 9 bases lining up with TRBD1. The germline gives CDR1 SGHNT, CDR2 YYREEE (reference sequence). The ends lost 5 bases at V and 8 bases at J; junction bases unmatched: 10. This CDR3 is built from 15 residues. CDR3 nucleotides: TGTGCCAGCAGAAAAACAGGGGGCCAGGAGGAAAAACTGTTTTTT. Amino acids: CASRKTGGQEEKLFF.

CDR3: CASSLDGTGVSPLHF. The CDR3 DNA reads as TGTGCCAGCAGCTTAGATGGGACAGGGGTCTCACCCCTCCACTTT. V and J are TRBV7-3 and TRBJ1-6, with 10 bases aligning to TRBD1. V lost 2 bases to trimming and J lost 10 bases; unmatched junction nucleotides: 5. CDR1 SGHTA and CDR2 FQGTGA come from the germline V gene. This CDR3 has 15 amino acids.

The DNA of the CDR3 is TGTGCCACCAGTGATGGGGGGGGACGGCCCCAGTACTTC. This translates into CATSDGGGRPQYF. The chain joins TRBV24-1 to TRBJ2-5; 7 nucleotides align to TRBD2. J was trimmed by 9 bases and V by 3 bases; bases with no gene match: 6. CDR1 and CDR2 from the germline V gene are KGHDR and SFDVKD. This CDR3 spans 13 amino acids.

This sequence joins TRBV9 and TRBJ1-1; D is ambiguous. The CDR3 extends over 11 amino acids. The germline CDR1 and CDR2 sequences are SGDLS and YYNGEE. V was cut by 8 bases and J by 6 bases, with 11 bases left in between. The CDR3 sequence: CASPPSAEAFF. CDR3 nucleotide sequence: TGTGCCAGTCCTCCTAGTGCTGAAGCTTTCTTT.